Below are 27 T cell receptor beta chains sequenced from a single sample in a study of T cells in Graves' hyperthyroidism and ophthalmopathy. RNA transcripts served as the template for amplifying TCR beta CDR3 regions. A first-round RT-PCR of the TCR CDR3 used the HTBI primer set. TCRdb redid the calling of the multiplex PCR reads with MiXCR, one entry per CDR3 protein. The table lists around 390,000 distinct CDR3 sequences, more than 12% of them singletons. Sequencing was performed on blood. Receptor source: a woman in her 30s with Graves' ophthalmopathy.

The J gene is TRBJ2-7, the V gene TRBV6-1, with D hard to call. This CDR3 comprises 13 residues. The germline V and J ends were trimmed by 8 bases and 2 bases, with 13 bases remaining between them. Germline V lookup: CDR1 MNHNS, CDR2 SASEGT. CDR3 amino acids: CASRQPETYEQYF. The DNA for the CDR3 is TGTGCCAGCCGGCAGCCTGAGACCTACGAGCAGTACTTC.

The table lists this clonotype with many counts. This rearrangement joins TRBV29-1 to TRBJ2-7, with 7 nucleotides matching TRBD1. V dropped 6 bases and J dropped 0; count of bases not matched to a gene: 8. This CDR3 is built from 14 residues. The V gene's germline CDR1 is SQVTM and CDR2 ANQGSEA. CDR3 coding DNA: TGCAGCGTGACGACCGGGACAGTCTCCTACGAGCAGTACTTC. This codes for CSVTTGTVSYEQYF.

This clonotype was observed at least ten times. The chain links TRBV11-2 to TRBJ2-7, with TRBD1 identical over 9 bases. This CDR3 spans 15 amino acids. V trimming: 5 bases; J trimming: 2 bases; junction bases outside the gene matches: 7. Looked up from germline, CDR1 is SGHAT and CDR2 is FQNNGV. The DNA for the CDR3 is TGTGCCAGCAGCGCTGACAGGGGGTTCCCCTACGAGCAGTACTTC. Protein product: CASSADRGFPYEQYF. Looking up the rest from reference TRBV11-2 and TRBJ2-7 gives the full variable domain: EAGVAQSPRYKIIEKRQSVAFWCNPISGHATLYWYQQILGQGPKLLIQFQNNGVVDDSQLPKDRFSAERLKGVDSTLKIQPAKLEDSAVYLCASSADRGFPYEQYFGPGTRLTVT.

This clonotype was detected many times. The chain employs TRBV9 and TRBJ1-6; perhaps TRBD1 as D (6 bases). The CDR3 loop spans 14 amino acids. The germline CDR1 and CDR2 sequences are SGDLS and YYNGEE. The V end lost 5 bases, the J end lost 9 bases, and 15 bases lay between the germline ends. The CDR3 DNA is TGTGCCAGCAGTCCTGGGGGCCTAGGTTCACCCCTCCACTTT. Translating gives CASSPGGLGSPLHF.

There are many counts of this clonotype. This chain uses TRBV2 with TRBJ1-3; the D is unclear. V shed 6 bases and J shed 5 bases, with 11 bases lying between them. The CDR3 is 13 residues long. CDR1 and CDR2 (germline): SNHLY, FYNNEI. CDR3 in amino acids: CASSSTVRNTIYF. The CDR3 DNA reads as TGTGCCAGCAGCTCGACTGTGAGAAACACCATATATTTT.

This clonotype was found many times. CDR3 in amino acids: CASGAGLYNTGELFF. CDR3 bases: TGTGCCAGCGGAGCGGGACTCTATAATACCGGGGAGCTGTTTTTT. The chain uses TRBV7-2 and TRBJ2-2; TRBD2 aligns across 7 bases. V was pared by 8 bases and J by 5 bases, with 11 bases of the junction left unmatched. Germline V gives CDR1 SGHTA, CDR2 FQGNSA. This CDR3 is 15 amino acids long.

This clonotype was detected ten times or more. The chain combines TRBV28 with TRBJ2-1, with 10 bases fitting TRBD1. CDR1 MDHEN and CDR2 SYDVKM come from the germline V gene. CDR3 length: 14 residues. With V trimmed by 1 base and J by 8 bases, 2 bases remained unmatched. CDR3 nucleotide sequence: TGTGCCAGCAGTTTATTGACAGGGGGCGATGAGCAGTTCTTC. Amino acids: CASSLLTGGDEQFF.

This clonotype occurred many times. CDR3 sequence reads: CAWRWSGGYTF. DNA of the CDR3: TGTGCCTGGAGGTGGAGCGGTGGCTACACCTTC. The J gene is TRBJ1-2, the V gene TRBV30; unclear D gene. The CDR3 is made up of 11 amino acids. Germline lookup yields CDR1 GTSNPN and CDR2 SVGIG (reference sequence). Deletions cut 3 bases from V and 7 bases from J, with 9 bases between.

The table lists this clonotype with many counts. The rearrangement joins TRBV20-1 to TRBJ1-1; TRBD1 aligns across 8 bases. Germline loops: CDR1 DFQATT, CDR2 SNEGSKA (reference sequence). J was trimmed by 0 bases and V by 4 bases; bases with no gene match: 1. The CDR3 is 13 amino acids. In DNA, the CDR3 is TGCAGTGCTACGGGACAGGTGAACACTGAAGCTTTCTTT. Residues: CSATGQVNTEAFF.

This clonotype has ten or more counts. The rearrangement joins TRBV29-1 to TRBJ1-5; tentatively, D is TRBD1 (5 bases). V lost 4 bases to trimming and J lost 2 bases, with 12 bases between them. CDR3 length: 14 amino acids. Germline loops: CDR1 SQVTM, CDR2 ANQGSEA. The CDR3 DNA is TGCAGCGTTGGCGGCGGGGGAGGCAATCAGCCCCAGCATTTT. Residues: CSVGGGGGNQPQHF.

This clonotype was picked up many times. This chain links TRBV20-1 with TRBJ1-3; D uncertain. The V end was cut by 5 bases, the J end by 4 bases, with 15 bases between. The CDR3 totals 14 residues. The germline V gene encodes CDR1 DFQATT and CDR2 SNEGSKA (reference sequence). CDR3 sequence (DNA): TGCAGTGCTTCGGGATCTATGGGGGGAAACACCATATATTTT. Amino acid sequence: CSASGSMGGNTIYF.

At least ten counts were recorded for this clonotype. The genes are TRBV15 and TRBJ1-1; D unresolved. The germline CDR1 and CDR2 sequences are LNHNV and YYDKDF (reference sequence). Trimming removed 0 bases from V and 4 bases from J, with 6 bases in between. The CDR3 runs 13 residues. The CDR3 DNA reads TGTGCCACCAGCAGAGATTTAGCCACTGAAGCTTTCTTT. This encodes CATSRDLATEAFF.

With regard to this clonotype: A much larger clone lies one base from this, so it may be a read error. This chain uses TRBV12-3 or TRBV12-4 with TRBJ2-1; 8 bases line up with TRBD1. The CDR3 runs 15 residues. Unmatched junction bases numbered 10, after V lost 3 bases and J lost 9 bases. The CDR3 coding sequence is TGTGCCAGCAGTTTGGGTATGGACAGGGTCAGTGAGCAGTTCTTC. This encodes CASSLGMDRVSEQFF.

Only a few counts were recorded for this clonotype. The chain employs TRBV7-2 and TRBJ1-6; D is ambiguous. The ends were cut back, 3 bases at V and 0 bases at J, with 6 bases in the middle. Looked up from germline, CDR1 is SGHTA and CDR2 is FQGNSA. The CDR3 spans 15 residues. CDR3 nucleotides: TGTGCCAGCAGCTTGTGGAGCTCCTATAATTCACCCCTCCACTTT. Protein: CASSLWSSYNSPLHF.

The table lists this clonotype with many counts. The chain has TRBV3-1 and TRBJ1-2; the D gene is possibly TRBD1 (5 bases). This CDR3 has 13 residues. The V end was cut by 9 bases, the J end by 3 bases, with 14 bases between. CDR1 and CDR2 (germline): LGHDT, YNNKEL (reference sequence). The CDR3: CASARARDYGYTF. CDR3 DNA: TGTGCCAGTGCCAGGGCGAGAGACTATGGCTACACCTTC.

CDR3 protein: CATSSTRDRGTLSNQPQHF. CDR3 bases: TGTGCCACCAGCAGTACCCGGGACAGGGGGACCCTTAGCAATCAGCCCCAGCATTTT. The genes are TRBV15 and TRBJ1-5, with TRBD1 matching over 11 bases. The length of the CDR3 is 19 residues. Per germline, CDR1 LNHNV and CDR2 YYDKDF (reference sequence). J gave up 0 bases and V 3 bases, and 10 bases lay outside the gene matches. Looking up the rest from reference TRBV15 and TRBJ1-5 gives the full variable domain: DAMVIQNPRYQVTQFGKPVTLSCSQTLNHNVMYWYQQKSSQAPKLLFHYYDKDFNNEADTPDNFQSRRPNTSFCFLDIRSPGLGDTAMYLCATSSTRDRGTLSNQPQHFGDGTRLSIL.

This clonotype was seen repeatedly, ten times or more. In DNA, the CDR3 is TGTGCCAGCACACCCGGACTTTTCAACGTCCTGACTTTC. Its translation: CASTPGLFNVLTF. The V call is TRBV5-5, the J call TRBJ2-6; a weak D match, TRBD2 (5 bases). Per germline, CDR1 SGHKS and CDR2 YYEKEE (reference sequence). V dropped 6 bases and J dropped 9 bases, with 13 bases sitting between them. This CDR3 is built from 13 residues.

This clonotype has a count of ten or more. The gene calls are TRBV28 and TRBJ1-2; 7 nucleotides match TRBD1. Looked up from germline, CDR1 is MDHEN and CDR2 is SYDVKM. The CDR3 is 15 amino acids. J gave up 2 bases and V 6 bases, and 9 bases lay outside the gene matches. This CDR3 is CASSQRQGRNYGYTF. Here the CDR3 DNA reads TGTGCCAGCAGCCAAAGACAGGGCAGAAACTATGGCTACACCTTC.

This clonotype was observed at least ten times. The V call is TRBV7-9, the J call TRBJ2-7; 9 nucleotides align to TRBD2. This CDR3 is 14 amino acids long. Germline CDR1 reads SEHNR; CDR2 reads FQNEAQ (reference sequence). The J segment lost 7 bases and the V segment lost 5 bases, leaving 9 bases of the junction unmatched. The CDR3 spells CASSRPTSGGEQYF. CDR3 nucleotide sequence: TGTGCCAGCAGCCGACCGACTAGCGGAGGAGAGCAGTACTTC.

This clonotype was detected many times. The chain uses TRBV6-1 and TRBJ2-2; 9 bases are a match to TRBD1. This CDR3 is 16 amino acids long. The V segment lost 5 bases and the J segment 6 bases; nucleotides outside the gene matches: 10. Germline assignment: CDR1 MNHNS and CDR2 SASEGT. The CDR3 sequence is CASSPPGQGFAGELFF. The CDR3 DNA reads TGTGCCAGCAGTCCCCCGGGACAGGGTTTCGCCGGGGAGCTGTTTTTT.

In its sample, this clonotype was seen a few times. The chain couples TRBV20-1 to TRBJ2-3; a possible D gene is TRBD2 (6 bases). Per germline, CDR1 DFQATT and CDR2 SNEGSKA (reference sequence). Trimming removed 5 bases from V and 2 bases from J, with 17 bases in between. The CDR3 runs to 15 residues. CDR3 sequence (DNA): TGCAGTGCTCCCCGCGGGGATAGAACCACAGATACGCAGTATTTT. This translates into CSAPRGDRTTDTQYF.

This clonotype was recorded at least ten times. The rearrangement uses TRBV12-3 or TRBV12-4 and TRBJ1-2, with D possibly being TRBD1 (5 bases). Trimming removed 5 bases at V and 8 bases at J, with 21 bases between. The CDR3 covers 15 residues. CDR3 region: CASSPLTPGPDGYTF. CDR3 in DNA: TGTGCCAGCAGTCCCCTAACCCCGGGACCTGACGGCTACACCTTC.

The CDR3 loop reads CASGTFLGKNTEAFF. For the CDR3, the DNA is TGTGCTAGTGGAACCTTCTTAGGGAAGAACACTGAAGCTTTCTTT. J is TRBJ1-1 and V is TRBV12-5; the D is unclear. The CDR3 extends over 15 amino acids. Trimming cost V 6 bases and J 1 base, with 15 bases left between them. Germline V gene lookup returns CDR1 LGHNT and CDR2 FRNRAP.

This clonotype was counted many times. This chain connects TRBV11-2 to TRBJ1-1; tentatively, D is TRBD1 (5 bases). V was cut by 1 base and J by 1 base, with 10 bases left in between. The germline V gene has CDR1 SGHAT and CDR2 FQNNGV. CDR3 size: 15 residues. Here the CDR3 DNA reads TGTGCCAGCAGCTTAGGGTGGGGGGAGAACACTGAAGCTTTCTTT. Its translation: CASSLGWGENTEAFF.

The chain recombines TRBV29-1 with TRBJ2-3; perhaps TRBD2 as D (5 bases). This CDR3 is 14 amino acids long. V was clipped by 3 bases and J by 6 bases, with 16 bases between them. The germline V gene has CDR1 SQVTM and CDR2 ANQGSEA. The CDR3 DNA reads as TGCAGCGTTGACTCCCATGTGGGCGGGGATACGCAGTATTTT. Its translation: CSVDSHVGGDTQYF.

The sample holds many counts of this clonotype. J is TRBJ2-5 and V is TRBV12-3 or TRBV12-4; TRBD2 aligns across 8 bases. Trimming removed 7 bases from V and 5 bases from J; junction bases left unmatched: 6. CDR3 size: 13 residues. The CDR3 DNA is TGTGCCAGCACCAAGACTAGCGCGGAGACCCAGTACTTC. Its translation: CASTKTSAETQYF.

This clonotype has at least ten counts. This rearrangement joins TRBV6-1 to TRBJ1-2, with D tentatively TRBD1 (6 bases). V was clipped by 1 base and J by 4 bases, with 10 bases between them. CDR3 size: 14 residues. Germline CDR1 is MNHNS and CDR2 is SASEGT. CDR3 nucleotides: TGTGCCAGCAGTGAAGGTGGGGGCGGCTATGGCTACACCTTC. The encoded protein is CASSEGGGGYGYTF.